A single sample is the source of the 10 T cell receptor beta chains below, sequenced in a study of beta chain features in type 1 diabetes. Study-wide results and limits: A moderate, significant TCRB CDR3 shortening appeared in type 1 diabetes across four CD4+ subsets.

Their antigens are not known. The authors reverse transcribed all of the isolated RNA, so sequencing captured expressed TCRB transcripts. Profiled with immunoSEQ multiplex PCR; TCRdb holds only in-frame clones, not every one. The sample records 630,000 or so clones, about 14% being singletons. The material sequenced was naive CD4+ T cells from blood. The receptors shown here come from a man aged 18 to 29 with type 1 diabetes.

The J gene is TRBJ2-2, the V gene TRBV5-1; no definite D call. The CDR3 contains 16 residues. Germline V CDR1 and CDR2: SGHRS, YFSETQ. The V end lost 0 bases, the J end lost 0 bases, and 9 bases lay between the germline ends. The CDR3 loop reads CASSLVRGANTGELFF. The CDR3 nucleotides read TGCGCCAGCAGCTTGGTCCGAGGAGCGAACACCGGGGAGCTGTTTTTT.

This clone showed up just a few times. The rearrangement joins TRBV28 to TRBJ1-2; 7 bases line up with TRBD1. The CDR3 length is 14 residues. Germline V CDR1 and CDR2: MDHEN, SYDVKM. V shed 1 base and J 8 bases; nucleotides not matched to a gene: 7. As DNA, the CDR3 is TGTGCCAGCAGTTTATTCTACGGGACAGAGGGCTACACCTTC. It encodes CASSLFYGTEGYTF.

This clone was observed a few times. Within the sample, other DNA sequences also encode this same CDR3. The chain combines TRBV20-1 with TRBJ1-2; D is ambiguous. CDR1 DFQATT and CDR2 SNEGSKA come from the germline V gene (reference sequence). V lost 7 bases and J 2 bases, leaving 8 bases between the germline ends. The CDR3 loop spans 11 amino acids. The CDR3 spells CSEAANYGYTF. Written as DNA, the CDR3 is TGCAGTGAAGCAGCAAACTATGGCTACACCTTC.

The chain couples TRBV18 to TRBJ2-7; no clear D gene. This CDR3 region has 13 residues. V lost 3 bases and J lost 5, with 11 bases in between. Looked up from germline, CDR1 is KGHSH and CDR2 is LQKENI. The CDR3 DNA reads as TGTGCCAGCTCACCGGACCAGGTGGACGAGCAGTACTTC. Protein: CASSPDQVDEQYF.

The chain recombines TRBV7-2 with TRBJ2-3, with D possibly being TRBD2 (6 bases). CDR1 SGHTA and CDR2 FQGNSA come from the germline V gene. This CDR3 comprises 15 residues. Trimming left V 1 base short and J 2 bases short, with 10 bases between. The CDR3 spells CASSLVGLYTDTQYF. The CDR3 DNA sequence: TGTGCCAGCAGCTTAGTGGGACTGTACACAGATACGCAGTATTTT.

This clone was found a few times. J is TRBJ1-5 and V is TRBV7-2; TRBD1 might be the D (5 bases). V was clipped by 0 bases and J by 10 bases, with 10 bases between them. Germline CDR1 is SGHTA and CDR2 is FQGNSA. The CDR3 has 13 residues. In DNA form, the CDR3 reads TGTGCCAGCAGCTTAGCGGGGGGTAAACCCCAGCATTTT. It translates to CASSLAGGKPQHF. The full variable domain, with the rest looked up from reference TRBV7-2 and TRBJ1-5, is GAGVSQSPSNKVTEKGKDVELRCDPISGHTALYWYRQSLGQGLEFLIYFQGNSAPDKSGLPSDRFSAERTGGSVSTLTIQRTQQEDSAVYLCASSLAGGKPQHFGDGTRLSIL.

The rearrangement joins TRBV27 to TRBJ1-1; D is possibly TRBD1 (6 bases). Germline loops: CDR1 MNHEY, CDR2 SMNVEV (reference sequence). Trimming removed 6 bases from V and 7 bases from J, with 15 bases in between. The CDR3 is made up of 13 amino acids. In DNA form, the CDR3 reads TGTGCCAGCAGCCTCGGACCAGGGGATGAAGCTTTCTTT. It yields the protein CASSLGPGDEAFF.

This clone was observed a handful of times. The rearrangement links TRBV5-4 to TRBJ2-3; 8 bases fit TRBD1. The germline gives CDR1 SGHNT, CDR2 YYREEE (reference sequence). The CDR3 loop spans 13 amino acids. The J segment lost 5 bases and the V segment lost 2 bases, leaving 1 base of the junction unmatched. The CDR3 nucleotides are TGTGCCAGCAGCTTACAGGGGGAAGATACGCAGTATTTT. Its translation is CASSLQGEDTQYF.

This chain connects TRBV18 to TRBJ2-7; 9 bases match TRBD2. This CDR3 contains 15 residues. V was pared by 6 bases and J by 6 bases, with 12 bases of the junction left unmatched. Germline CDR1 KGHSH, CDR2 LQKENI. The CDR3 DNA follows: TGTGCCAGCTCCCTCGGGCTAGCGGGAAGGCTCGAGCAGTACTTC. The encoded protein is CASSLGLAGRLEQYF.

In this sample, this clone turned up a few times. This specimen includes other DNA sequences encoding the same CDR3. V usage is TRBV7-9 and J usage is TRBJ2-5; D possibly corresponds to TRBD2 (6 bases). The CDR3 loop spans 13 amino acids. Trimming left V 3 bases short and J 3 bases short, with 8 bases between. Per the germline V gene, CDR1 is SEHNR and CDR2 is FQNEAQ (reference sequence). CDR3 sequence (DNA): TGTGCCAGCAGCTTTGGAGGGGAAGAGACCCAGTACTTC. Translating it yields CASSFGGEETQYF.